Presented here are 27 T cell receptor beta chains from one specimen sequenced in a study of CD8 T cells in ankylosing spondylitis. Each CDR3 protein is one row after TCRdb ran MiXCR on the 5' RACE reads. In the table there are a few hundred thousand distinct CDR3 sequences, 20% to 25% of which are singletons. Sequences were obtained from blood, either unsorted or a sorted T cell fraction (not recorded which). Receptors were obtained from a male donor with ankylosing spondylitis or in good health (not recorded which).

This clonotype was seen a few times. This chain links TRBV12-3 or TRBV12-4 with TRBJ2-3; TRBD2 agrees at 12 bases. Trimming removed 7 bases from V and 2 bases from J; junction bases left unmatched: 7. The CDR3 covers 16 residues. CDR3 DNA: TGTGCCAGCACCATCGGACTAGCGGGGAACACAGATACGCAGTATTTT. It yields the protein CASTIGLAGNTDTQYF.

This clonotype was detected only a few times. V gene TRBV10-3 combines with J gene TRBJ2-1; TRBD2 matches at 14 bases. The CDR3 is 17 residues long. Germline loops: CDR1 ENHRY, CDR2 SYGVKD. Trimming cost V 4 bases and J 6 bases; bases outside gene matches: 8. The CDR3 sequence is CAISGGTSGGFGNEQFF. The CDR3 DNA reads as TGTGCCATCAGTGGGGGGACTAGCGGGGGTTTCGGCAATGAGCAGTTCTTC.

The rearrangement links TRBV6-6 to TRBJ2-7; D uncertain. Germline V gene sequence: CDR1 MNHNY, CDR2 SVGAGI (reference sequence). V lost 7 bases, J lost 0 bases, and 7 bases lay in between. The CDR3 covers 12 residues. CDR3 region: CASMGYSYEQYF. The CDR3 region has the DNA TGTGCCAGCATGGGCTACTCCTACGAGCAGTACTTC.

This clonotype was observed a single time. The V call is TRBV12-3 or TRBV12-4, the J call TRBJ2-5; D gene unclear. Trimming removed 6 bases from V and 7 bases from J, with 12 bases in between. This CDR3 has 12 residues. CDR3 region: CASSPAMGTQYF. CDR3 nucleotide sequence: TGTGCCAGCAGCCCCGCTATGGGGACCCAGTACTTC.

The chain joins TRBV12-3 or TRBV12-4 to TRBJ2-7; the D gene could be TRBD1 or TRBD2 (5 bases each). The CDR3 is 12 amino acids. V lost 2 bases and J lost 6, with 8 bases in between. The CDR3 protein is CASSLIGTEQYF. Written as DNA, the CDR3 is TGTGCCAGCAGTTTAATAGGGACCGAGCAGTACTTC.

This clonotype was observed a handful of times. CDR3 DNA sequence: TGTGCCAGCTCCTTCGGACAGGGGGCAGGCGAGACCCAGTACTTC. Amino acids: CASSFGQGAGETQYF. The chain recombines TRBV3-1 with TRBJ2-5; 11 nucleotides agree with TRBD1. The length of the CDR3 is 15 residues. V was clipped by 8 bases and J by 5 bases; unmatched bases: 10. In germline, CDR1 is LGHDT, CDR2 YNNKEL (reference sequence).

This clonotype was recorded at least ten times. This CDR3 is CASSQYPGHNAEQFF. In DNA form, the CDR3 reads TGTGCCAGCAGTCAATACCCGGGACATAATGCTGAGCAGTTCTTC. This chain joins TRBV12-3 or TRBV12-4 and TRBJ2-1; the D gene is possibly TRBD1 (6 bases). The CDR3 totals 15 residues. Trimming cost V 5 bases and J 9 bases, with 20 bases left between them.

This chain connects TRBV18 to TRBJ2-1; D is possibly TRBD1 (5 bases). Germline V gives CDR1 KGHSH, CDR2 LQKENI. The CDR3 runs 16 residues. Trimming left V 0 bases short and J 6 bases short, with 15 bases between. CDR3 residues: CASSPPRVGSINEQFF. DNA of the CDR3: TGTGCCAGCTCACCACCCAGGGTCGGGTCAATCAATGAGCAGTTCTTC.

This clonotype was found a few times. The rearrangement links TRBV7-9 to TRBJ2-2; TRBD2 agrees at 8 bases. The CDR3 loop spans 16 amino acids. Trimming at V came to 5 bases and at J to 0 bases, leaving 5 bases not matched to a gene. Per germline, CDR1 SEHNR and CDR2 FQNEAQ (reference sequence). The CDR3 here is CASSPPAGANTGELFF. CDR3 nucleotides: TGTGCCAGCAGCCCGCCAGCGGGGGCGAACACCGGGGAGCTGTTTTTT.

This clonotype was detected only a few times. The chain recombines TRBV5-1 with TRBJ2-1; 13 bases are a match to TRBD2. The CDR3 has 18 residues. The ends lost 5 bases at V and 0 bases at J; junction bases unmatched: 8. In germline, CDR1 is SGHRS, CDR2 YFSETQ. CDR3 sequence reads: CASRWTSGGLSSYNEQFF. The CDR3 DNA is TGCGCCAGCAGATGGACTAGCGGGGGCCTAAGCTCCTACAATGAGCAGTTCTTC.

This clonotype has more than one count but fewer than ten. V and J are TRBV5-1 and TRBJ2-7; 9 positions match TRBD1. After removal of 1 base from V and 6 bases from J, the junction contained 8 bases not matched to a gene. Germline loops: CDR1 SGHRS, CDR2 YFSETQ. The CDR3 loop spans 15 amino acids. CDR3 sequence reads: CASSLTGQGYVEQYF. CDR3 sequence (DNA): TGCGCCAGCAGCTTGACGGGACAGGGATATGTCGAGCAGTACTTC.

The V call is TRBV7-3, the J call TRBJ2-1; D is ambiguous. The length of the CDR3 is 15 residues. In germline, CDR1 is SGHTA, CDR2 FQGTGA. Trimming stripped 1 base from V and 4 bases from J, with 11 bases between. In DNA, the CDR3 is TGTGCCAGCAGCTTAAAAACAGAGCCATACAATGAGCAGTTCTTC. Amino acids: CASSLKTEPYNEQFF. The whole variable domain, remainder taken from reference TRBV7-3 and TRBJ2-1, is GAGVSQTPSNKVTEKGKYVELRCDPISGHTALYWYRQSLGQGPEFLIYFQGTGAADDSGLPNDRFFAVRPEGSVSTLKIQRTERGDSAVYLCASSLKTEPYNEQFFGPGTRLTVL.

This clonotype turned up a few times. The V gene is TRBV12-3 or TRBV12-4, the J gene TRBJ2-1; D is unresolved. Trimming left V 1 base short and J 0 bases short, with 10 bases between. The CDR3 loop spans 16 amino acids. In DNA form, the CDR3 reads TGTGCCAGCAGTTTAGTCGGGCGGAGCTCCTACAATGAGCAGTTCTTC. Its translation: CASSLVGRSSYNEQFF.

This clonotype was found a few times. The chain couples TRBV11-2 to TRBJ2-1; 11 positions agree with TRBD2. The CDR3 runs to 15 residues. Germline V CDR1 and CDR2: SGHAT, FQNNGV. Losses at the gene ends were 6 bases for V and 6 bases for J; bases not matched to a gene: 7. The chain's CDR3 is CASSSGLAVSNEQFF. The CDR3 nucleotides read TGTGCCAGCAGTTCGGGACTAGCGGTCTCCAATGAGCAGTTCTTC.

This CDR3 is CATSRARGETQYF. DNA of the CDR3: TGTGCCACCAGCAGAGCTAGGGGAGAGACCCAGTACTTC. The gene calls are TRBV15 and TRBJ2-5, with a possible D match to TRBD1 (5 bases). Germline CDR1 LNHNV, CDR2 YYDKDF (reference sequence). V was clipped by 1 base and J by 4 bases, with 7 bases between them. There are 13 residues in the CDR3.

The V gene is TRBV29-1, the J gene TRBJ2-7; TRBD1 matches 7 bases. There are 13 residues in the CDR3. The germline gives CDR1 SQVTM, CDR2 ANQGSEA. V lost 7 bases and J lost 3; bases outside the gene matches: 9. The CDR3 bases are TGCAGCGCCATACCGGGACAGAGCTACGAGCAGTACTTC. As protein: CSAIPGQSYEQYF.

The chain is built from TRBV7-7 and TRBJ2-3; either TRBD1 or TRBD2 may fit D (5 bases each). The length of the CDR3 is 14 residues. Germline CDR1 is SSHAT and CDR2 is FNYEAQ (reference sequence). Trimming took 5 bases from V and 5 from J, leaving 14 bases between them. The DNA of the CDR3 is TGTGCCAGCAGCGCGCTAGAGGGGTTAGATACGCAGTATTTT. It specifies CASSALEGLDTQYF.

This sequence joins TRBV2 and TRBJ1-2, with TRBD1 matching 8 bases. CDR3 length equals 15 residues. Germline V gives CDR1 SNHLY, CDR2 FYNNEI. After removal of 4 bases from V and 4 bases from J, the junction contained 8 bases not matched to a gene. The CDR3 protein is CASSGGQEALYGYTF. CDR3 bases: TGTGCCAGCAGTGGGGGACAGGAGGCGCTCTATGGCTACACCTTC.

The V gene is TRBV12-3 or TRBV12-4, the J gene TRBJ2-2, with D possibly TRBD2 on 5 matching bases. This CDR3 contains 14 residues. Deletions cut 6 bases from V and 5 bases from J, with 13 bases between. Here the CDR3 reads CASREDGGTGELFF. The CDR3, as DNA: TGTGCCAGCAGGGAGGACGGTGGGACCGGGGAGCTGTTTTTT.

In nucleotides, the CDR3 is TGCGCCAGCCAAACAACTGCTGGAGGGGCAGTTCACCAAGAGACCCAGTACTTC. Translated: CASQTTAGGAVHQETQYF. The rearrangement joins TRBV4-1 to TRBJ2-5, with a tentative D call TRBD2 (6 bases). Germline lookup yields CDR1 MGHRA and CDR2 YSYEKL. V gave up 8 bases and J gave up 0 bases, with 25 bases separating them. The CDR3 covers 18 residues.

V is TRBV6-2 or TRBV6-3 and J is TRBJ2-1; a possible D gene is TRBD1 (6 bases). The V gene lost 6 bases and the J gene lost 4 bases, with 7 bases spanning the gap. The CDR3 consists of 12 residues. Germline CDR1 reads MNHEY; CDR2 reads SVGEGT. The CDR3 protein is CASRQGYNEQFF. The DNA for the CDR3 is TGTGCCAGCAGGCAGGGGTACAATGAGCAGTTCTTC.

V gene TRBV5-1 combines with J gene TRBJ1-5; 7 positions match TRBD1. CDR1 SGHRS and CDR2 YFSETQ come from the germline V gene. The CDR3 has 15 residues. The V gene end was trimmed by 2 bases and the J gene end by 4 bases; junction bases not matched to a gene: 6. Here the CDR3 DNA reads TGCGCCAGCAGCTTAACGGGACAGTTAAATCAGCCCCAGCATTTT. This encodes CASSLTGQLNQPQHF. The variable domain in full, completed from reference TRBV5-1 and TRBJ1-5, reads KAGVTQTPRYLIKTRGQQVTLSCSPISGHRSVSWYQQTPGQGLQFLFEYFSETQRNKGNFPGRFSGRQFSNSRSEMNVSTLELGDSALYLCASSLTGQLNQPQHFGDGTRLSIL.

The V and J genes are TRBV10-2 and TRBJ2-3, with 11 bases matching TRBD2. Per the germline V gene, CDR1 is WSHSY and CDR2 is SAAADI. The CDR3 is made up of 15 amino acids. With 6 bases clipped from V and 2 bases from J, the junction kept 4 bases outside the gene matches. The CDR3 loop is CASRASGGLTDTQYF. The CDR3, as DNA: TGCGCCAGCAGGGCTAGCGGGGGGCTCACAGATACGCAGTATTTT.

This clonotype was counted a few times. The chain uses TRBV12-3 or TRBV12-4 and TRBJ2-7; no firm D call. V shed 5 bases and J shed 5 bases, with 16 bases lying between them. The CDR3 contains 14 residues. CDR3 amino acids: CASSPRAGPHEQYF. The CDR3 bases are TGTGCCAGCAGTCCTCGTGCAGGCCCCCACGAGCAGTACTTC.

This chain joins TRBV3-1 and TRBJ2-7, with D unresolved. Germline V lookup: CDR1 LGHDT, CDR2 YNNKEL (reference sequence). The CDR3 consists of 15 residues. Deletions cut 1 base from V and 3 bases from J, with 13 bases between. The CDR3 protein is CASSQVSYSLYEQYF. The CDR3 coding sequence is TGTGCCAGCAGCCAAGTATCGTACAGCCTCTACGAGCAGTACTTC.

J is TRBJ2-7 and V is TRBV28; 13 bases line up with TRBD2. The J segment lost 6 bases and the V segment lost 3 bases, leaving 8 bases of the junction unmatched. CDR3 length: 16 amino acids. Per germline, CDR1 MDHEN and CDR2 SYDVKM. The chain's CDR3 is CASSFLLAGGPSEQYF. DNA of the CDR3: TGTGCCAGCAGTTTTCTACTAGCGGGGGGGCCTTCCGAGCAGTACTTC.

The chain couples TRBV12-3 or TRBV12-4 to TRBJ2-3; tentatively, D is TRBD1 or TRBD2 (5 bases each). The CDR3 covers 15 residues. Trimming stripped 3 bases from V and 1 base from J, with 11 bases between. The CDR3 region has the DNA TGTGCCAGCAGTTTTCGGGAAGGGGGCACAGATACGCAGTATTTT. This translates into CASSFREGGTDTQYF.